Below, one T cell receptor (beta chain) is given with its context. As yet, its antigen is unknown. These data originate in a study of shared clonotypes between healthy human individuals. General observations from the study: Naive subsets generally had larger estimated richness than memory subsets.

This CDR3 is built from 16 residues. V shed 1 base and J 3 bases; nucleotides not matched to a gene: 4. The V gene's germline CDR1 is SEHNR and CDR2 FQNEAQ (reference sequence). Positively selected for CCR7, the CD45RO-negative cells used as naive CD8 cells excluded terminally differentiated effector memory CD45RA+ cells. Each sorted subset replicate got 200 ng genomic DNA, 25,000 to 35,000 genomes. Profiled with immunoSEQ multiplex PCR; TCRdb holds only in-frame clones, not every one. The sample carries some 580,000 clones, 95% to 98% recorded once. Sequencing was done on a sample of naive CD8+ T cells sorted from blood. This TCR was recovered from a man aged 30-40 years in good health. V is TRBV7-9 and J is TRBJ1-5, with TRBD1 identical over 9 bases. The CDR3 DNA follows: TGTGCCAGCAGCTTAGGGGGACAGGGTGACAATCAGCCCCAGCATTTT. This sequence encodes CASSLGGQGDNQPQHF.